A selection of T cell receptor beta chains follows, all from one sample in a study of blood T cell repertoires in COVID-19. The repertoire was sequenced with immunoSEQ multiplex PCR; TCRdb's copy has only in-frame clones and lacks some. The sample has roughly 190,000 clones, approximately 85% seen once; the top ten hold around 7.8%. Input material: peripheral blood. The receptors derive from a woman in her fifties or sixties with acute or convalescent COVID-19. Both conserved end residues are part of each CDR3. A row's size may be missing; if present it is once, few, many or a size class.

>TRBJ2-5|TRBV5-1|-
CASSLAGVVETQYF
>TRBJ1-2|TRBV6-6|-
CASSYRGTANYGYTF
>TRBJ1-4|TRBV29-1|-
CSVGSGANEKLFF
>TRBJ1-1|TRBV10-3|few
CAISEWVGTNTEAFF
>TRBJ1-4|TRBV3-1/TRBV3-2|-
CATKGQGAEKLFF
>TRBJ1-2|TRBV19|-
CASSMSDRGVSGYTF
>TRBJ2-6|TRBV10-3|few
CAITQTGPSSGANVLTF
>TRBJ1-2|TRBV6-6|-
CASSKQDAYYGYTF
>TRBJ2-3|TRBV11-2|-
CASSSYRGRIDTQYF
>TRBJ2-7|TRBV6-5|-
CATGQGSYEQYF
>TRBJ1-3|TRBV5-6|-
CASSPGTGRNTIYF
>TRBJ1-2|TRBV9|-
CASRQGPQGGYTF
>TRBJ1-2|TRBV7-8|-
CASSFGQGLLYGYTF
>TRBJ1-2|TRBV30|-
CALGQGDYGYTF
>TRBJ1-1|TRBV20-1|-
CSASTGARNTEAFF
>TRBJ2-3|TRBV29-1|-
CSVVQGGTDTQYF
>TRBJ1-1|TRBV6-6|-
CASSSPPQFVSFF
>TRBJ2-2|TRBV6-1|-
CASSETSGNAGELFF
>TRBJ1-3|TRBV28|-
CASSFRSSGNTIYF
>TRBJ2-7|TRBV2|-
CASKQTYEQYF
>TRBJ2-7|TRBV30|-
CAWSVGTAYEQYF
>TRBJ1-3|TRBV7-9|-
CASSLSTSGNTIYF
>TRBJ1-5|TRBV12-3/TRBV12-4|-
CASSLTRDQPQHF
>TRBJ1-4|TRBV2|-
CASSGGDANEKLFF
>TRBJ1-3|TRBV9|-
CASSVAGTGGYTIYF
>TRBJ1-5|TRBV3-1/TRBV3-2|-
CASSPPGRVADQPQHF
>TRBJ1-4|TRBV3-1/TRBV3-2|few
CASSQERGMIPEKLFF